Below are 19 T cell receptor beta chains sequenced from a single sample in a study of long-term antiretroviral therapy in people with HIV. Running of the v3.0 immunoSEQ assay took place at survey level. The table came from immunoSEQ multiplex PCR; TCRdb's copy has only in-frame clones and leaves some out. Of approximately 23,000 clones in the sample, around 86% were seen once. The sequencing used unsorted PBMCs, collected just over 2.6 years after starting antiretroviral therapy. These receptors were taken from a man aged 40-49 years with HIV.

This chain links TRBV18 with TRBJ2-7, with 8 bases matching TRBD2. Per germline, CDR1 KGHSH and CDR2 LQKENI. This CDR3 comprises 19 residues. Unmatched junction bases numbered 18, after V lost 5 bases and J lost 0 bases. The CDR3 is CASSITIDSGEASSYEQYF. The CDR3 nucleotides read TGTGCCAGCTCAATAACGATTGATAGCGGGGAGGCTAGCTCCTACGAGCAGTACTTC.

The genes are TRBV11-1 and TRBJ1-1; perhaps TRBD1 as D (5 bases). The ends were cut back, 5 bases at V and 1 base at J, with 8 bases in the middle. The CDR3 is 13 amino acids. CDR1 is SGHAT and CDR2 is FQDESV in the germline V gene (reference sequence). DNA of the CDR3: TGTGCCAGCAGCATCCAGGGGAACACTGAAGCTTTCTTT. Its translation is CASSIQGNTEAFF. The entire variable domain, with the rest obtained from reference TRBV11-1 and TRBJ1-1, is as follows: EAEVAQSPRYKITEKSQAVAFWCDPISGHATLYWYRQILGQGPELLVQFQDESVVDDSQLPKDRFSAERLKGVDSTLKIQPAELGDSAMYLCASSIQGNTEAFFGQGTRLTVV.

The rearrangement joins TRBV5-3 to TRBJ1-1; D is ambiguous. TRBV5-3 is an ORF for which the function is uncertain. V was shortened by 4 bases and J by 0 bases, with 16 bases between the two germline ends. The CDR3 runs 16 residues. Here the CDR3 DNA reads TGTGCCAGAAGCCCATGGACGGGAGAAATGAACACTGAAGCTTTCTTT. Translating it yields CARSPWTGEMNTEAFF.

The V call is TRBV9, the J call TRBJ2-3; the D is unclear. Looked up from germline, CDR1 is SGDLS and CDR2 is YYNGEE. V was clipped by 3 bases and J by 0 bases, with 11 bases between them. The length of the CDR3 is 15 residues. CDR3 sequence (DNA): TGTGCCAGCAGCGCCGACTTCAAAAGCACAGATACGCAGTATTTT. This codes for CASSADFKSTDTQYF.

CDR3 in DNA: TGTGCCACCAGCAGAGATCAGAAGCAAGGCTACACCTTC. This codes for CATSRDQKQGYTF. The chain is built from TRBV15 and TRBJ1-2; D gene ambiguous. Germline CDR1 is LNHNV and CDR2 is YYDKDF (reference sequence). This CDR3 comprises 13 residues. The V end lost 0 bases, the J end lost 8 bases, and 10 bases lay between the germline ends. The full variable domain, in which reference TRBV15 and TRBJ1-2 provide the parts outside the CDR3, is DAMVIQNPRYQVTQFGKPVTLSCSQTLNHNVMYWYQQKSSQAPKLLFHYYDKDFNNEADTPDNFQSRRPNTSFCFLDIRSPGLGDTAMYLCATSRDQKQGYTFGSGTRLTVV.

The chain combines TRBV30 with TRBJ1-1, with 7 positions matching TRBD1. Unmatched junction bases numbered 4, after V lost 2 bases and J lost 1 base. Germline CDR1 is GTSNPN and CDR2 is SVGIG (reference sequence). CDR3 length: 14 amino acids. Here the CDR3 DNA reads TGTGCCTGGAGTCACGGACAGGCGAACACTGAAGCTTTCTTT. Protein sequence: CAWSHGQANTEAFF.

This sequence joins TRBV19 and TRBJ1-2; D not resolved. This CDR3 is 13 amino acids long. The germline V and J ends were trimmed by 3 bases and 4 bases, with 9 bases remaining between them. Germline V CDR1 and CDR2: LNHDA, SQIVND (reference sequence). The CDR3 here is CASSMRHAYGYTF. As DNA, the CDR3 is TGTGCCAGTAGTATGCGGCACGCCTATGGCTACACCTTC.

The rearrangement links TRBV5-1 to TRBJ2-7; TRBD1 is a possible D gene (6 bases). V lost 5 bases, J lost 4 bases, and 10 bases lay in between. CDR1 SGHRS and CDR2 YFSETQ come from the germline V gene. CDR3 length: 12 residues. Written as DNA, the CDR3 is TGCGCCAGCAGACATCAGGGGTACGAGCAGTACTTC. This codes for CASRHQGYEQYF. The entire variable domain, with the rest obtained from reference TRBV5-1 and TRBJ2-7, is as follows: KAGVTQTPRYLIKTRGQQVTLSCSPISGHRSVSWYQQTPGQGLQFLFEYFSETQRNKGNFPGRFSGRQFSNSRSEMNVSTLELGDSALYLCASRHQGYEQYFGPGTRLTVT.

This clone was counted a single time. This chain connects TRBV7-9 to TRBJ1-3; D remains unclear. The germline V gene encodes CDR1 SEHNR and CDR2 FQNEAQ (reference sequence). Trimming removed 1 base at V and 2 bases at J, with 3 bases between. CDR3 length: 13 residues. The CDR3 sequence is CASSLDTGNTIYF. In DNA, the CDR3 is TGTGCCAGCAGCTTAGACACTGGAAACACCATATATTTT. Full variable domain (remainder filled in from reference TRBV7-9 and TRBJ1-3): DTGVSQNPRHKITKRGQNVTFRCDPISEHNRLYWYRQTLGQGPEFLTYFQNEAQLEKSRLLSDRFSAERPKGSFSTLEIQRTEQGDSAMYLCASSLDTGNTIYFGEGSWLTVV.

The CDR3 sequence: CASSLGSRLPYEQYF. DNA for the CDR3: TGTGCCAGTAGCCTGGGGTCGAGATTGCCCTACGAGCAGTACTTC. This chain joins TRBV19 and TRBJ2-7, with D unclear. V was pared by 6 bases and J by 2 bases, with 17 bases between. In germline, CDR1 is LNHDA, CDR2 SQIVND (reference sequence). This CDR3 has 15 residues.

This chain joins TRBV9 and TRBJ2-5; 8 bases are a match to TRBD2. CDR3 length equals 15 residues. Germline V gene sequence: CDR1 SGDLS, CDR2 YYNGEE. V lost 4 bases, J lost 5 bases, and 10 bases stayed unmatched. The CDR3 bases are TGTGCCAGCAGCCCCCGGGGTCAGCGGGGGGAGACCCAGTACTTC. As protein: CASSPRGQRGETQYF.

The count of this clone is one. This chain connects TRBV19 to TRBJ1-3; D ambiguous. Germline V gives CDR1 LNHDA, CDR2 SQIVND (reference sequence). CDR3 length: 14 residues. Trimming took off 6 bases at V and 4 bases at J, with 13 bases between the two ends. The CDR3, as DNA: TGTGCCAGTAGCCTCAGGCCAACCGGAAACACCATATATTTT. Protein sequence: CASSLRPTGNTIYF.

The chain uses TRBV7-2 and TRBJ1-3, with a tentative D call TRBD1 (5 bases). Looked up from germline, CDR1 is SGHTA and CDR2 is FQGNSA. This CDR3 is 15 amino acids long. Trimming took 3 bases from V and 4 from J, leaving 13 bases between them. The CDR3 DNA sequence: TGTGCCAGCAGCTTCAACCCGGGACCGGGAAACACCATATATTTT. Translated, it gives CASSFNPGPGNTIYF.

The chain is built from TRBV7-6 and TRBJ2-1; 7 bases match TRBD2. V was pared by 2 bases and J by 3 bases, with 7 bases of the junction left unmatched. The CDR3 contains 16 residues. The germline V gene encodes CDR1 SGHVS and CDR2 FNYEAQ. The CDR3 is CASSLSSGANYNEQFF. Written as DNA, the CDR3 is TGTGCCAGCAGCTTATCCAGCGGGGCTAACTACAATGAGCAGTTCTTC. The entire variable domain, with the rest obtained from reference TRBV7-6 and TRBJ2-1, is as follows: GAGVSQSPRYKVTKRGQDVALRCDPISGHVSLYWYRQALGQGPEFLTYFNYEAQQDKSGLPNDRFSAERPEGSISTLTIQRTEQRDSAMYRCASSLSSGANYNEQFFGPGTRLTVL.

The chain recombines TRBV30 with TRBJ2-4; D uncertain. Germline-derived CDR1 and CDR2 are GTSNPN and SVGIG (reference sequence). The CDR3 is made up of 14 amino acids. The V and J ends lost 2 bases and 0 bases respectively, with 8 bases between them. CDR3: CAWSPVKAKNIQYF. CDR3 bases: TGTGCCTGGAGTCCGGTAAAAGCCAAAAACATTCAGTACTTC. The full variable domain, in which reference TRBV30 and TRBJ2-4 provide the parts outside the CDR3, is SQTIHQWPATLVQPVGSPLSLECTVEGTSNPNLYWYRQAAGRGLQLLFYSVGIGQISSEVPQNLSASRPQDRQFILSSKKLLLSDSGFYLCAWSPVKAKNIQYFGAGTRLSVL.

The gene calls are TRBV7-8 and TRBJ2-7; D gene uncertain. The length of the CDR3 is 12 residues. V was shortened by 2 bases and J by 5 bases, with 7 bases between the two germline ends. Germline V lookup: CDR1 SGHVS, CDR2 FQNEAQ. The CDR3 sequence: CASSLLYHEQYF. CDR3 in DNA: TGTGCCAGCAGCTTATTGTACCACGAGCAGTACTTC.

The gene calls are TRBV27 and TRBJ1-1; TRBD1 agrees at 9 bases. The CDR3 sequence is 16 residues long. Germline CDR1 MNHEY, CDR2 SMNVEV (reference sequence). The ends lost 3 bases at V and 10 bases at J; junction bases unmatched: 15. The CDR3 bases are TGTGCCAGCAGTTTCAGGAGGCCGGGACAGGGTCTCGCAGCTTTCTTT. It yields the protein CASSFRRPGQGLAAFF.

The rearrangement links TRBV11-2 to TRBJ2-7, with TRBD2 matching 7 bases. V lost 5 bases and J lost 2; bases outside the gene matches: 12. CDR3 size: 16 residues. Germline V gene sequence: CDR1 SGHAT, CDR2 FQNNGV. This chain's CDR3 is CASSRGVGKRPYEQYF. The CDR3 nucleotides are TGTGCCAGCAGCCGGGGGGTAGGGAAGCGGCCCTACGAGCAGTACTTC.

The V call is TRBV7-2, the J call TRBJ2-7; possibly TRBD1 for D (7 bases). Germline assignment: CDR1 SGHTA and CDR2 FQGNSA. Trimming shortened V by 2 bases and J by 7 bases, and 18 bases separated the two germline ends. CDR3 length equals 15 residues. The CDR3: CASSLNGQGGGEQYF. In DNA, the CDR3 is TGTGCCAGCAGCTTAAACGGTCAGGGGGGCGGGGAGCAGTACTTC. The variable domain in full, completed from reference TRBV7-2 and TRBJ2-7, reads GAGVSQSPSNKVTEKGKDVELRCDPISGHTALYWYRQSLGQGLEFLIYFQGNSAPDKSGLPSDRFSAERTGGSVSTLTIQRTQQEDSAVYLCASSLNGQGGGEQYFGPGTRLTVT.